These T cell receptor beta chains were read from a single sample in a study of blood T cell repertoires in COVID-19. Sequenced by immunoSEQ multiplex PCR; TCRdb stores in-frame clones only, minus some. The profile shows approximately 80,000 clones, approximately 86% of them singletons. Source material: peripheral blood. Receptors originate from a man in his forties or fifties with acute or convalescent COVID-19. The CDR3 runs from the conserved cysteine through the conserved F or W. Each record gives: V gene, J gene, D gene, clone size, CDR3 DNA, CDR3 protein. The D gene is left open where the match is weak. Some rows have no size entry. The others give once, few or many, or a class for an expanded clone.

>TRBV21-1|TRBJ1-1|-|-
TGTGCCAGCAGCGCTCGGAGGGACCCTTTCACTGAAGCTTTCTTT
CASSARRDPFTEAFF
>TRBV12-3/TRBV12-4|TRBJ2-2|TRBD1|-
TGTGCCAGCAGTTTAGGGGGGACAGGGCTGTTTTTT
CASSLGGTGLFF
>TRBV29-1|TRBJ1-4|-|-
TGCAGCGTTGACTCCGGAGGTGAAAAACTGTTTTTT
CSVDSGGEKLFF
>TRBV11-2|TRBJ1-6|-|-
TGTGCCAGCAGCTTAGGGCAGGGGAATTCACCCCTCCACTTT
CASSLGQGNSPLHF
>TRBV30|TRBJ2-5|-|-
TGTGCCTGGAGCGGTCATCGACAAGAGACCCAGTACTTC
CAWSGHRQETQYF
>TRBV5-8|TRBJ2-1|-|-
TGTGCCAGCAGCCGGGGGCTAGCGGCTTACAATGAGCAGTTCTTC
CASSRGLAAYNEQFF
>TRBV10-3|TRBJ2-4|-|many
TGTGCCATCAGTGAGTCGAACAGGATTGGGGCCAAAAACATTCAGTACTTC
CAISESNRIGAKNIQYF
>TRBV7-9|TRBJ1-4|TRBD1|-
TGTGCCAGCAGCAGGGACAGGGTGAATGAAAAACTGTTTTTT
CASSRDRVNEKLFF
>TRBV5-1|TRBJ2-3|-|-
TGCGCCAGCAGCCCGTCTACGAATGGTGCAGATACGCAGTATTTT
CASSPSTNGADTQYF
>TRBV12-5|TRBJ1-5|TRBD1|-
TGTGCTAGTGGTTCCGGGACAGGGACATATCAGCCCCAGCATTTT
CASGSGTGTYQPQHF
>TRBV5-1|TRBJ2-5|TRBD1|-
TGCGCCAGCAGCTTGGAAGGGGACAGGGGAGAGACCCAGTACTTC
CASSLEGDRGETQYF
>TRBV9|TRBJ2-7|TRBD1|few
TGTGCCAGCAGCGCCGGGACAGACTACGAGCAGTACTTC
CASSAGTDYEQYF
>TRBV19|TRBJ1-5|-|-
TGTGCCAGTACCGGATCGGGGGGTATGGGCAATCAGCCCCAGCATTTT
CASTGSGGMGNQPQHF
>TRBV2|TRBJ2-5|TRBD1|-
TGTGCCAGCGGCCGGGACAGCCGAAAAGAGACCCAGTACTTC
CASGRDSRKETQYF
>TRBV5-1|TRBJ1-5|TRBD1|-
TGCGCCAGCAGCTTGGGCCTAACAGGGGGCAATCAGCCCCAGCATTTT
CASSLGLTGGNQPQHF
>TRBV19|TRBJ1-3|-|-
TGTGCCAGTAGTCACAGGGAAACTGGAAACACCATATATTTT
CASSHRETGNTIYF
>TRBV7-2|TRBJ2-2|TRBD2|-
TGTGCCAGCAGCTTACTAGCGGGGGGGCATGGCGGGGAGCTGTTTTTT
CASSLLAGGHGGELFF
>TRBV5-4|TRBJ2-1|TRBD1|few
TGTGCCAGCAGCTTTGGGACGACAGGGGGGAAGTACAATGAGCAGTTCTTC
CASSFGTTGGKYNEQFF
>TRBV27|TRBJ2-1|TRBD2|-
TGTGCCAGCAGTTTGGGGACTAGTAAGCATGAGCAGTTCTTC
CASSLGTSKHEQFF
>TRBV10-3|TRBJ2-2|-|-
TGTGCCATCAGTGAAGAGGGCGACACCGGGGAGCTGTTTTTT
CAISEEGDTGELFF
>TRBV12-3/TRBV12-4|TRBJ2-2|-|-
TGTGCCAGCAGTTTAACCGGGACCGGGGAGCTGTTTTTT
CASSLTGTGELFF
>TRBV10-3|TRBJ1-1|-|-
TGTGCCATCAGTGAGACAGGGAACGGTGAAGCTTTCTTT
CAISETGNGEAFF
>TRBV7-8|TRBJ1-1|-|-
TGTGCCAGCAGCCTTGAACAGAGGGACACTGAAGCTTTCTTT
CASSLEQRDTEAFF
>TRBV15|TRBJ2-3|TRBD2|-
TGTGCCACCAGCAGAGTCGGGGAGGGCGGAGATACGCAGTATTTT
CATSRVGEGGDTQYF
>TRBV5-4|TRBJ2-5|TRBD2|once
TGTGCCAGCAGCTCCTGGACTAGCGGGGGGCAAGAGACCCAGTACTTC
CASSSWTSGGQETQYF
>TRBV6-2/TRBV6-3|TRBJ2-1|-|-
TGTGCCAGCAGTTGGGGGGAGGAGCAGTTCTTC
CASSWGEEQFF
>TRBV5-8|TRBJ2-5|-|-
TGTGCCAGCAGCTTGCGGCTAGCGAGTCCCCAGTACTTC
CASSLRLASPQYF
>TRBV6-5|TRBJ2-1|-|-
TGTGCCACCTCCTTCCGGGGGAGCACCTACAATGAGCAGTTCTTC
CATSFRGSTYNEQFF
>TRBV14|TRBJ1-1|-|once
TGTGCCAGCAGCCTCTCCCCGGGGGGCAACACTGAAGCTTTCTTT
CASSLSPGGNTEAFF